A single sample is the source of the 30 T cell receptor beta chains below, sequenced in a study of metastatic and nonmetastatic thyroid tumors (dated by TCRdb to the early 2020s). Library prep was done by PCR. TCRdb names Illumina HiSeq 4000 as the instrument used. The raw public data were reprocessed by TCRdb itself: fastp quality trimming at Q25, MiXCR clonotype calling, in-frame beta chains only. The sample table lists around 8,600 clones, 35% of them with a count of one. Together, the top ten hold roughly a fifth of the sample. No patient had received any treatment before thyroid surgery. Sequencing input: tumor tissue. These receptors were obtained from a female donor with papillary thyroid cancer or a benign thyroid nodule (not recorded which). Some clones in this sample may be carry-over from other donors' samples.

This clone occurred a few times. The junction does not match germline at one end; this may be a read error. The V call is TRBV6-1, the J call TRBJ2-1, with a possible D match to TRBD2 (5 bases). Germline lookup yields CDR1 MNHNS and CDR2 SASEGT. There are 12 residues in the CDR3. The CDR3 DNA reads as TGTGCCAGCAGACGCGGACTGTTCGAGCAGTTATTC. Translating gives CASRRGLFEQLF.

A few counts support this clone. The chain's CDR3 is CASSYSREATNEQYF. The CDR3 DNA is TGTGCCAGCAGTTACTCACGGGAAGCCACGAACGAGCAGTACTTC. V and J are TRBV6-5 and TRBJ2-7; D might be TRBD2 (5 bases). Trimming took 0 bases from V and 5 from J, leaving 14 bases between them. Germline V gene data show CDR1 as MNHEY and CDR2 as SVGAGI. The CDR3 length is 15 residues.

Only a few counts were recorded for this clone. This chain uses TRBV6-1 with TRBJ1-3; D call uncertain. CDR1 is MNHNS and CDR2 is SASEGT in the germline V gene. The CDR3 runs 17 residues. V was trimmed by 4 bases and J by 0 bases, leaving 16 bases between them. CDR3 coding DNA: TGTGCCAGCAGTGGGGCTTTAGGGAGGAGCTCTGGAAACACCATATATTTT. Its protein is CASSGALGRSSGNTIYF.

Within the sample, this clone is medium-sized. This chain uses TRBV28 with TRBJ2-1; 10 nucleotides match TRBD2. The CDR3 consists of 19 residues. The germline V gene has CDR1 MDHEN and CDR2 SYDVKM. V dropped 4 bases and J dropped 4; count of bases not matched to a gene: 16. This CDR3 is CASSSNSGGASRVYNEQFF. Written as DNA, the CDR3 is TGTGCCAGCAGTTCGAACAGCGGGGGGGCCTCGAGGGTTTACAATGAGCAGTTCTTC.

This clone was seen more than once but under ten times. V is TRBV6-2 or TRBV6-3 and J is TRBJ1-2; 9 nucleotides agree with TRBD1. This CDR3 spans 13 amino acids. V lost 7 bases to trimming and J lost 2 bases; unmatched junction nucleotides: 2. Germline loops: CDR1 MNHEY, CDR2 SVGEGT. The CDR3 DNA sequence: TGTGCCAGCAATACAGGGGGCAACTATGGCTACACCTTC. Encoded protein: CASNTGGNYGYTF.

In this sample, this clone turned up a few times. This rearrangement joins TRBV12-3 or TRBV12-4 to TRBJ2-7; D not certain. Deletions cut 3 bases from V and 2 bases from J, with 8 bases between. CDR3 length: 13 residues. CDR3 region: CASSFAKTYEQYF. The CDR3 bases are TGTGCCAGCAGTTTCGCTAAAACCTACGAGCAGTACTTC.

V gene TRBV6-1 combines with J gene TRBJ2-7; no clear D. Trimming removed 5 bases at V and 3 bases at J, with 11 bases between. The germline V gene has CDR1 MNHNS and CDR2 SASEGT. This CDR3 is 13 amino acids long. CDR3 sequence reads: CASSSEVYYEQYF. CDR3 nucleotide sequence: TGTGCCAGCAGTTCCGAGGTGTACTACGAGCAGTACTTC.

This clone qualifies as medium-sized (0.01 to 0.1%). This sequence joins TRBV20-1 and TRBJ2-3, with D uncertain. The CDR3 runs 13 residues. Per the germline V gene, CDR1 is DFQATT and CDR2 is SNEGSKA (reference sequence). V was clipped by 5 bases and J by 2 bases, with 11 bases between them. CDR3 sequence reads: CSAVRRSTDTQYF. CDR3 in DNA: TGCAGTGCTGTCCGCCGATCCACAGATACGCAGTATTTT.

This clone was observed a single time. In DNA form, the CDR3 reads TGTGCCTGGAGTGCCGGCGATCACACTAATGAAAAACTGTTTTTT. Translating gives CAWSAGDHTNEKLFF. The V gene is TRBV30, the J gene TRBJ1-4; D unresolved. Trimming removed 1 base at V and 2 bases at J, with 11 bases between. CDR1 and CDR2 (germline): GTSNPN, SVGIG (reference sequence). This CDR3 region has 15 residues.

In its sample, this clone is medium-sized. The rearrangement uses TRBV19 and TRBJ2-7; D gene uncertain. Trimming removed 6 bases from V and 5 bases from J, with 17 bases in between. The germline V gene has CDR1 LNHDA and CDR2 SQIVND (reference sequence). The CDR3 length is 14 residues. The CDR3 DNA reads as TGTGCCAGTAGATGGTCCCCTAGTTCCAACGAGCAGTACTTC. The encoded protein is CASRWSPSSNEQYF.

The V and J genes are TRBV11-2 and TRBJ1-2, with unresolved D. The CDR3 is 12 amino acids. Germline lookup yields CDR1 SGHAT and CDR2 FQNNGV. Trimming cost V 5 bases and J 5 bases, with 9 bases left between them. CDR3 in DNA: TGTGCCAGCAGCGCGACGGATTATGGCTACACCTTC. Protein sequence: CASSATDYGYTF.

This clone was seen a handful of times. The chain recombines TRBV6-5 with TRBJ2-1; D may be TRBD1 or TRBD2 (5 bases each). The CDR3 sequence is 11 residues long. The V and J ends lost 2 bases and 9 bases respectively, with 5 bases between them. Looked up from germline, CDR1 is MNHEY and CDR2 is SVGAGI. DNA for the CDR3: TGTGCCAGCAGTTACGGGGGTGAGCAGTTCTTC. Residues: CASSYGGEQFF.

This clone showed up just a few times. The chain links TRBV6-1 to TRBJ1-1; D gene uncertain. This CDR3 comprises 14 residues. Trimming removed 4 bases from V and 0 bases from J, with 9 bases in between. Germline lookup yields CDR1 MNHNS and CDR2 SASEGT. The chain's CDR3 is CASSVQTMNTEAFF. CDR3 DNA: TGTGCCAGCAGTGTCCAGACTATGAACACTGAAGCTTTCTTT.

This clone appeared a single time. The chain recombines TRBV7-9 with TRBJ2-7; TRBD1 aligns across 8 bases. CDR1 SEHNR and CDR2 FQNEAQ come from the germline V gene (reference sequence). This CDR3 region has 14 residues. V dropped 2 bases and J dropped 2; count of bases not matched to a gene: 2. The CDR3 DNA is TGTGCCAGCAGCTTACCAGGGGGCACCTACGAGCAGTACTTC. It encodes CASSLPGGTYEQYF. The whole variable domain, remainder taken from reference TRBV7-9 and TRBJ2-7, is DTGVSQNPRHKITKRGQNVTFRCDPISEHNRLYWYRQTLGQGPEFLTYFQNEAQLEKSRLLSDRFSAERPKGSFSTLEIQRTEQGDSAMYLCASSLPGGTYEQYFGPGTRLTVT.

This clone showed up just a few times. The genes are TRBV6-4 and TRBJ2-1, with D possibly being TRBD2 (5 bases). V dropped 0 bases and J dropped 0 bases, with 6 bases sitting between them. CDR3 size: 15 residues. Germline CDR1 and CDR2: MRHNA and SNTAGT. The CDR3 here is CASSDSAGSYNEQFF. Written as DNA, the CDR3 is TGTGCCAGCAGTGACTCTGCGGGCTCCTACAATGAGCAGTTCTTC.

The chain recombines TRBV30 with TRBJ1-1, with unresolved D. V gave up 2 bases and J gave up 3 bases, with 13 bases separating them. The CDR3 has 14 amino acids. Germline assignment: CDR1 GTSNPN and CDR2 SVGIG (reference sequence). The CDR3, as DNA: TGTGCCTGGAGTATAGGGATCGGGGACACTGAAGCTTTCTTT. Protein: CAWSIGIGDTEAFF.

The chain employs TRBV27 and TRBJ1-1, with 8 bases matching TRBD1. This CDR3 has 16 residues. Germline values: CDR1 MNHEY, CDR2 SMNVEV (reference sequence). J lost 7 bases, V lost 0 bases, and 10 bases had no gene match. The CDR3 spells CASSLSRVGGTGEAFF. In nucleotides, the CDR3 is TGTGCCAGCAGTTTATCGAGGGTGGGGGGGACAGGTGAAGCTTTCTTT.

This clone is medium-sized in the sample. The CDR3 region has the DNA TGTGCCAGCAGTTACGTAGGGCAGGTCTTGACAGATACGCAGTATTTT. This sequence encodes CASSYVGQVLTDTQYF. This chain joins TRBV6-6 and TRBJ2-3; no definite D call. Looked up from germline, CDR1 is MNHNY and CDR2 is SVGAGI (reference sequence). V was trimmed by 2 bases and J by 3 bases, leaving 15 bases between them. The CDR3 sequence is 16 residues long.

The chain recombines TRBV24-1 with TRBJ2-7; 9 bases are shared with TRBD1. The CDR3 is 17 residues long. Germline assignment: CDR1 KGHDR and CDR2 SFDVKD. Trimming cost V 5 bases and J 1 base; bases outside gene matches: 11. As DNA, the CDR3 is TGTGCCACCAGTGGGGTCGGGACAGGGACCGGGTCCTACGAGCAGTACTTC. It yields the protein CATSGVGTGTGSYEQYF.

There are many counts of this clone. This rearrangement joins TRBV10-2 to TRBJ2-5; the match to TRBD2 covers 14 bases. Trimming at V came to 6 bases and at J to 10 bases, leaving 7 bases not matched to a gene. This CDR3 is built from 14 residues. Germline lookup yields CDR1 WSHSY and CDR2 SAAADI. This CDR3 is CASRLTSGGGDQYF. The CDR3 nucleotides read TGCGCCAGCAGACTGACTAGCGGGGGGGGGGACCAGTACTTC.

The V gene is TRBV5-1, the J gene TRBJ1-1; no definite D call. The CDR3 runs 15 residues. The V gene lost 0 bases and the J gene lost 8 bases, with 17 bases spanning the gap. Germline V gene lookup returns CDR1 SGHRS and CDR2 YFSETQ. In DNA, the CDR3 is TGCGCCAGCAGCTTGGTCGCAGGCCGAAGAGCGGAAGCTTTCTTT. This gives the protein CASSLVAGRRAEAFF.

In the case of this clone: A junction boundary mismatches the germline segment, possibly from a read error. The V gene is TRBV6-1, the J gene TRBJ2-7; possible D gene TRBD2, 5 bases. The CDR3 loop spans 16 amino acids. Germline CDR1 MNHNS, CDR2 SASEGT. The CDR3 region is CASSLAEGLKAYDQYF. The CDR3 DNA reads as TGTGCCAGCAGTCTAGCAGAAGGTCTAAAGGCGTACGATCAGTACTTC.

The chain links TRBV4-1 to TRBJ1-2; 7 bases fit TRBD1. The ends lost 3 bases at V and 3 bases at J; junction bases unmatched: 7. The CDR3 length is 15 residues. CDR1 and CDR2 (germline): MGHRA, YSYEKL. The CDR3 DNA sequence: TGCGCCAGCAGCCACCTCTTTACAGGGGACTATGGCTACACCTTC. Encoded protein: CASSHLFTGDYGYTF.

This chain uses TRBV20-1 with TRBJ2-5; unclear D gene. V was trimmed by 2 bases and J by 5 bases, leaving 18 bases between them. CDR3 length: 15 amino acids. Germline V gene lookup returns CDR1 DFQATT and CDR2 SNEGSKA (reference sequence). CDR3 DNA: TGCAGTGCTAGACGCAGTATTGGTGTTTCGGAGACCCAGTACTTC. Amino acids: CSARRSIGVSETQYF.

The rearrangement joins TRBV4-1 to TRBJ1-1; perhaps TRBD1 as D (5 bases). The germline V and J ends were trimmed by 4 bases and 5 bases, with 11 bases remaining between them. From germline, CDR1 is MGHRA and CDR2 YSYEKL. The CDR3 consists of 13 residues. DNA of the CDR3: TGCGCCAGCAGCCGGGGCCCGGGAACTGAAGCTTTCTTT. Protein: CASSRGPGTEAFF.

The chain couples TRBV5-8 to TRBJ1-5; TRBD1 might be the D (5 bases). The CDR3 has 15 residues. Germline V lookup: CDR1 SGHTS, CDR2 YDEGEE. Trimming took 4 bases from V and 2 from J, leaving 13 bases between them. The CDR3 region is CASSRSGRGNQPQHF. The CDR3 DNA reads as TGTGCCAGCAGCCGGTCAGGCAGGGGCAATCAGCCCCAGCATTTT.

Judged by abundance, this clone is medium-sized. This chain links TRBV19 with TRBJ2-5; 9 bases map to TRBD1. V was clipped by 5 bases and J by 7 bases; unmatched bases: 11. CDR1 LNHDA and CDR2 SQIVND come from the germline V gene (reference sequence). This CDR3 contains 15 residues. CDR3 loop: CASSSQGTGLVTQYF. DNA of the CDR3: TGTGCCAGTAGTTCGCAGGGGACAGGGCTTGTGACCCAGTACTTC.

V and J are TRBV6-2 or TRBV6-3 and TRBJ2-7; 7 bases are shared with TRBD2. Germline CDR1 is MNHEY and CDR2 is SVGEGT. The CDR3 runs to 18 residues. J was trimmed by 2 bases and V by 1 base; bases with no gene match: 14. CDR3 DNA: TGTGCCAGCAGTTACTTCCCATTGGGGCTAGCGGAGGCCTACGAGCAGTACTTC. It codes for CASSYFPLGLAEAYEQYF.

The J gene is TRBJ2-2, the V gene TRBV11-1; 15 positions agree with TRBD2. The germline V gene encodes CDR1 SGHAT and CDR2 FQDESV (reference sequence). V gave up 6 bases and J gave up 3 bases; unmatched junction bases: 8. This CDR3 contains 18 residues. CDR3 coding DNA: TGTGCCAGCAGTTCGTGGACTAGCGGGAGGGGAGACACCGGGGAGCTGTTTTTT. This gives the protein CASSSWTSGRGDTGELFF.

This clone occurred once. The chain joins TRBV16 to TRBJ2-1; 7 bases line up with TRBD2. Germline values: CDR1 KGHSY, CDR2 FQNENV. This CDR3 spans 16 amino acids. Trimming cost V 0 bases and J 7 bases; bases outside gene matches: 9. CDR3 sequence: CASSQSASGNQNEQFF. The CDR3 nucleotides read TGTGCCAGCAGCCAATCGGCTAGCGGAAACCAAAATGAGCAGTTCTTC.